In its sample, the clone carrying this T cell receptor beta chain was seen once. This entry is derived from a study of blood T cell repertoires in COVID-19. Study background: Italy, Spain and the United States were the sources of the convalescent and acute COVID-19 samples. T cells, B-cell-depleted T cells, or PBMCs provided the cDNA or gDNA that served as material.

The authors' processing: Estimation of nucleated cell counts relied on the amplification of reference gene primers. The method was immunoSEQ multiplex PCR; TCRdb's version includes in-frame clones alone and lacks a portion of them. Clonal size and the V and J genes are those of that table, whereas D and trimming came from the DNA. Of roughly 97,000 clones in the sample, 84% were seen once. Trimming left V 3 bases short and J 4 bases short, with 9 bases between. The CDR3 spans 13 residues. Germline V gives CDR1 LNHDA, CDR2 SQIVND (reference sequence). The receptor was isolated from a man aged 55 to 70 with acute or convalescent COVID-19. The sequenced sample was peripheral blood. The chain recombines TRBV19 with TRBJ1-1; D remains ambiguous. CDR3 coding DNA: TGTGCCAGTAGTATCGGAAGGAGCACTGAAGCTTTCTTT. Its protein product is CASSIGRSTEAFF. The variable domain in full, with the rest retrieved from reference TRBV19 and TRBJ1-1, is DGGITQSPKYLFRKEGQNVTLSCEQNLNHDAMYWYRQDPGQGLRLIYYSQIVNDFQKGDIAEGYSVSREKKESFPLTVTSAQKNPTAFYLCASSIGRSTEAFFGQGTRLTVV.